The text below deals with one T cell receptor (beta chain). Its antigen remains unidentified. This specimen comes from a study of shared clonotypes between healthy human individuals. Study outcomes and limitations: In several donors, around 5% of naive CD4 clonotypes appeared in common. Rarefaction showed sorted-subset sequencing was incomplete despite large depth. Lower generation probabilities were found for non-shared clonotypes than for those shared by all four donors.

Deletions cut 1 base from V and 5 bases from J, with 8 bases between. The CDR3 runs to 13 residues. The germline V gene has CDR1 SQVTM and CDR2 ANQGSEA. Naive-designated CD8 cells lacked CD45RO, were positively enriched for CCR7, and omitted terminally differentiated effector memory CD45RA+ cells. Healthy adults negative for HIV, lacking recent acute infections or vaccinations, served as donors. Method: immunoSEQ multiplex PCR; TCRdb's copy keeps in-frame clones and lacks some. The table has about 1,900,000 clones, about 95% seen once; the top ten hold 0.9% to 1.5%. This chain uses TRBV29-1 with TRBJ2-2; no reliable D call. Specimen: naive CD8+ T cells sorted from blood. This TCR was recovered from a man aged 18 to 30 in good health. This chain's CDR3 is CSVEGPLTGELFF. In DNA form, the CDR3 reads TGCAGCGTTGAAGGGCCCCTTACCGGGGAGCTGTTTTTT.